Below are 14 T cell receptor beta chains sequenced from a single sample in a study of shared clonotypes between healthy human individuals. Profiling relied on immunoSEQ multiplex PCR, and the TCRdb table lists in-frame clones only, not all of them. The table has about 2 million clones, around 96% seen once; the top ten hold around 1.1%. The naive CD8 population came from CD45RO-negative cells selected for CCR7, without terminally differentiated effector memory CD45RA+ cells. Sequencing input: naive CD8+ T cells sorted from blood. The source is a man younger than 35 in good health.

V gene TRBV19 combines with J gene TRBJ1-5; no definite D call. Germline V gene sequence: CDR1 LNHDA, CDR2 SQIVND (reference sequence). The CDR3 runs 13 residues. Trimming stripped 10 bases from V and 4 bases from J, with 14 bases between. CDR3 sequence: CATTTGPNQPQHF. The DNA of the CDR3 is TGTGCCACTACCACCGGTCCGAATCAGCCCCAGCATTTT. The variable domain in full, with the rest retrieved from reference TRBV19 and TRBJ1-5, is DGGITQSPKYLFRKEGQNVTLSCEQNLNHDAMYWYRQDPGQGLRLIYYSQIVNDFQKGDIAEGYSVSREKKESFPLTVTSAQKNPTAFYLCATTTGPNQPQHFGDGTRLSIL.

The chain carries TRBV4-3 and TRBJ1-2; unclear D gene. CDR1 and CDR2 (germline): LGHNA, YSLEER. The ends were cut back, 5 bases at V and 4 bases at J, with 14 bases in the middle. The length of the CDR3 is 14 residues. The CDR3: CASSWSGSFYGYTF. CDR3 in DNA: TGCGCCAGCAGCTGGTCGGGCAGTTTCTATGGCTACACCTTC.

Note on this clone: The same CDR3 also results from other DNA sequences found in this sample. V gene TRBV27 combines with J gene TRBJ2-7; weak D call: TRBD2 (6 bases). Germline-derived CDR1 and CDR2 are MNHEY and SMNVEV (reference sequence). The CDR3 totals 12 residues. Between the trimmed V and J ends, which lost 5 bases and 7 bases, there was a span of 12 bases. The CDR3 coding sequence is TGTGCCAGCAGTCAAGGGGCGGGGGAGCAGTACTTC. It encodes CASSQGAGEQYF.

The chain employs TRBV7-9 and TRBJ2-3; 8 bases line up with TRBD1. CDR3 size: 15 residues. J gave up 1 base and V 6 bases, and 6 bases lay outside the gene matches. Per the germline V gene, CDR1 is SEHNR and CDR2 is FQNEAQ (reference sequence). Here the CDR3 DNA reads TGTGCCAGCAGTAAACCGGGACAGGGCACAGATACGCAGTATTTT. It specifies CASSKPGQGTDTQYF.

This chain joins TRBV2 and TRBJ1-2; possible D gene TRBD1, 5 bases. This CDR3 has 17 amino acids. Germline V lookup: CDR1 SNHLY, CDR2 FYNNEI. Trimming removed 0 bases from V and 4 bases from J, with 18 bases in between. The CDR3 here is CASSEAPGGGSGYGYTF. CDR3 bases: TGTGCCAGCAGTGAAGCGCCTGGGGGGGGTTCTGGCTATGGCTACACCTTC.

The chain combines TRBV11-2 with TRBJ2-7, with 9 bases lining up with TRBD1. The CDR3 consists of 15 residues. V shed 5 bases, J shed 0 bases, and the junction held 5 bases outside the gene matches. Germline CDR1 and CDR2: SGHAT and FQNNGV. The CDR3 region is CASSRPGQGSYEQYF. DNA for the CDR3: TGTGCCAGCAGCCGACCGGGACAGGGCTCCTACGAGCAGTACTTC. The full variable domain, its missing parts supplied by reference TRBV11-2 and TRBJ2-7, is EAGVAQSPRYKIIEKRQSVAFWCNPISGHATLYWYQQILGQGPKLLIQFQNNGVVDDSQLPKDRFSAERLKGVDSTLKIQPAKLEDSAVYLCASSRPGQGSYEQYFGPGTRLTVT.

The genes are TRBV7-8 and TRBJ2-2, with 11 bases that match TRBD2. J gave up 4 bases and V 1 base, and 2 bases lay outside the gene matches. This CDR3 is built from 16 residues. Germline CDR1 and CDR2: SGHVS and FQNEAQ. The CDR3 coding sequence is TGTGCCAGCAGCTTAGTCCTAGCGGGGGGCACCGGGGAGCTGTTTTTT. It encodes CASSLVLAGGTGELFF.

The genes are TRBV5-4 and TRBJ1-2; D ambiguous. The CDR3 totals 13 residues. Germline CDR1 reads SGHNT; CDR2 reads YYREEE (reference sequence). V lost 7 bases and J lost 4, with 14 bases in between. The DNA of the CDR3 is TGTGCCAGCCAGACACGCTCGGGCTATGGCTACACCTTC. This codes for CASQTRSGYGYTF. The full variable domain, in which reference TRBV5-4 and TRBJ1-2 provide the parts outside the CDR3, is ETGVTQSPTHLIKTRGQQVTLRCSSQSGHNTVSWYQQALGQGPQFIFQYYREEENGRGNFPPRFSGLQFPNYSSELNVNALELDDSALYLCASQTRSGYGYTFGSGTRLTVV.

The chain combines TRBV10-3 with TRBJ2-1; 13 positions agree with TRBD2. Germline V gives CDR1 ENHRY, CDR2 SYGVKD. Trimming cost V 7 bases and J 5 bases; bases outside gene matches: 2. This CDR3 contains 14 residues. This CDR3 is CAIKGLAGNNEQFF. CDR3 DNA: TGTGCCATCAAGGGACTAGCGGGGAACAATGAGCAGTTCTTC.

This chain uses TRBV11-2 with TRBJ2-7; no reliable D call. Germline V CDR1 and CDR2: SGHAT, FQNNGV. The CDR3 sequence is 15 residues long. V gave up 1 base and J gave up 3 bases, with 13 bases separating them. The CDR3 region has the DNA TGTGCCAGCAGCTTAGGTCGGACGACGTTCTACGAGCAGTACTTC. Its translation is CASSLGRTTFYEQYF.

Comments on this clone: This same CDR3 is encoded by further DNA sequences in the sample. The rearrangement uses TRBV13 and TRBJ1-1; 8 bases agree with TRBD1. Looked up from germline, CDR1 is PRHDT and CDR2 is FYEKMQ (reference sequence). The CDR3 has 14 amino acids. V lost 5 bases and J lost 1; bases outside the gene matches: 3. CDR3 loop: CASSGGTGNTEAFF. In DNA form, the CDR3 reads TGTGCCAGCAGCGGGGGGACAGGGAACACTGAAGCTTTCTTT.

In regard to this clone: This specimen includes other DNA sequences encoding the same CDR3. The chain links TRBV7-9 to TRBJ2-7; the match to TRBD2 covers 7 bases. The CDR3 spans 13 residues. The V gene's germline CDR1 is SEHNR and CDR2 FQNEAQ (reference sequence). The J segment lost 4 bases and the V segment lost 3 bases, leaving 3 bases of the junction unmatched. CDR3 region: CASSLRGGYEQYF. Written as DNA, the CDR3 is TGTGCCAGCAGCTTGAGGGGAGGGTACGAGCAGTACTTC.

This rearrangement joins TRBV4-1 to TRBJ2-3; 7 bases agree with TRBD1. The CDR3 has 18 amino acids. The V gene end was trimmed by 0 bases and the J gene end by 6 bases; junction bases not matched to a gene: 15. The germline CDR1 and CDR2 sequences are MGHRA and YSYEKL. CDR3 in amino acids: CASSQEGLSGQRYDTQYF. The CDR3 bases are TGCGCCAGCAGCCAAGAAGGGCTTTCGGGACAGAGGTATGATACGCAGTATTTT.

The gene calls are TRBV19 and TRBJ2-2; 10 nucleotides agree with TRBD2. The CDR3 is made up of 19 amino acids. Germline V CDR1 and CDR2: LNHDA, SQIVND (reference sequence). V was pared by 1 base and J by 3 bases, with 11 bases of the junction left unmatched. CDR3: CASSIALAGDLLDTGELFF. The CDR3 nucleotides are TGTGCCAGTAGTATAGCTCTAGCGGGAGATCTGTTGGACACCGGGGAGCTGTTTTTT. Drawing the rest from reference TRBV19 and TRBJ2-2, the complete variable domain is DGGITQSPKYLFRKEGQNVTLSCEQNLNHDAMYWYRQDPGQGLRLIYYSQIVNDFQKGDIAEGYSVSREKKESFPLTVTSAQKNPTAFYLCASSIALAGDLLDTGELFFGEGSRLTVL.